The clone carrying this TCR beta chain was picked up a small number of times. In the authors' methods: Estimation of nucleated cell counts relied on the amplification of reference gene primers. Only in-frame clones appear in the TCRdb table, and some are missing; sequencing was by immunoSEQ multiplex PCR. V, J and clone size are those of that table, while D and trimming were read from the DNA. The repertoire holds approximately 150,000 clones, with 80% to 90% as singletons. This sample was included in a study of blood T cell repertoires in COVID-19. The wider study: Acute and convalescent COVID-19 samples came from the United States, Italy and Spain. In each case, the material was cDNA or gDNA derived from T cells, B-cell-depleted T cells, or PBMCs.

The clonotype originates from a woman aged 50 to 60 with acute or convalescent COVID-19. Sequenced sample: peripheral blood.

The CDR3 loop reads CASNPRSTNYGYTF. The CDR3, as DNA: TGTGCCAGCAATCCCAGGTCGACTAACTATGGCTACACCTTC. The chain carries TRBV2 and TRBJ1-2; D is uncertain. Germline V gives CDR1 SNHLY, CDR2 FYNNEI. V dropped 7 bases and J dropped 0 bases, with 12 bases sitting between them. The CDR3 length is 14 residues.